This is a list of T cell receptor beta chains from one sample in a study of cytotoxic CD8 clonotypes in ibrutinib-treated CLL. Sequencing was performed with immunoSEQ multiplex PCR; in TCRdb, only in-frame clones are kept and a portion is missing. The data contain about 76,000 clones, roughly 86% of them singletons. The material sequenced was PBMCs, taken before ibrutinib treatment. These receptors came from a human donor with chronic lymphocytic leukemia. CDR3s include the opening cysteine and the closing phenylalanine or tryptophan. A D gene is named only where the DNA matches it firmly. Size values are once, few and many counts, or a class for expanded clones, and some rows have none.

TRBJ1-5 16 TRBV19 . TRBD1 TGTGCCAGTAGTACCACGGGACAGGGCTGGAATCAGCCCCAGCATTTT CASSTTGQGWNQPQHF
TRBJ1-1 15 TRBV2 . TRBD1 TGTGCCAGCTCCCCGCCGGGACAGAGATTCACTGAAGCTTTCTTT CASSPPGQRFTEAFF
TRBJ2-7 15 TRBV11-3 . TRBD1 TGTGCCAGCAGCTTACAGGGACAGCTCTCCTACGAGCAGTACTTC CASSLQGQLSYEQYF
TRBJ2-2 16 TRBV7-2 few TRBD1 TGTGCCAGCAGCTTATTCCGGGACAGAAACACCGGGGAGCTGTTTTTT CASSLFRDRNTGELFF
TRBJ2-3 15 TRBV7-7 . . TGTGCTAGCAGTCTAGCTCCAGGGTCGGGGGATACGCAGTATTTT CASSLAPGSGDTQYF
TRBJ2-3 18 TRBV14 . . TGTGCCAGCAGCCATCCCACCGGGACATCCGATAGCACAGATACGCAGTATTTT CASSHPTGTSDSTDTQYF
TRBJ2-7 14 TRBV6-5 . . TGTGCCAGCAGTCCAATTCGGGGTTTCAACGAGCAGTACTTC CASSPIRGFNEQYF
TRBJ2-5 17 TRBV27 . . TGTGCCAGCAGTTTATCCCTCGGGACGGATACCCAAGAGACCCAGTACTTC CASSLSLGTDTQETQYF
TRBJ2-1 15 TRBV5-1 . . TGCGCCAGCAGCTTGGAGTCTAGCTCCTACAATGAGCAGTTCTTC CASSLESSSYNEQFF
TRBJ2-7 15 TRBV5-4 . . TGTGCCAGCAGCTTGGCCGGGGGTAAGCGCTACGAGCAGTACTTC CASSLAGGKRYEQYF
TRBJ2-7 13 TRBV27 . . TGTGCCAGCCAAAACGCCGGGTTGAGGGAGCAGTACTTC CASQNAGLREQYF
TRBJ2-7 14 TRBV28 . . TGTGCCAGCAGATCCGCGGGGATCGGGAACGAGCAGTACTTC CASRSAGIGNEQYF
TRBJ1-5 14 TRBV28 . TRBD1 TGTGCCAGCAGCTCCGACAGGGGGAGGCAGCCCCAGCATTTT CASSSDRGRQPQHF
TRBJ2-1 14 TRBV28 . . TGTGCCAGCAGTGGGATTACAGGGTACAATGAGCAGTTCTTC CASSGITGYNEQFF
TRBJ2-7 16 TRBV14 . . TGTGCCAGCAGCCCCGATAGAGGAGCGGGTCTCTACGAGCAGTACTTC CASSPDRGAGLYEQYF
TRBJ2-7 14 TRBV5-5 . . TGTGCCAGCTACCCCGGACTTCTTTCCTACGAGCAGTACTTC CASYPGLLSYEQYF
TRBJ1-5 20 TRBV12-5 once . TGTGCTAGTGGTTTAGAAAGAGGTACCGAGAGGAACGCTCGCAATCAGCCCCAGCATTTT CASGLERGTERNARNQPQHF
TRBJ2-5 16 TRBV5-1 . TRBD2 TGCGCCAGCAGCGCCAGCCTAGCGGGAGGGCCGGAGACCCAGTACTTC CASSASLAGGPETQYF
TRBJ2-7 12 TRBV4-2 . . TGTGCCAGCAGCCAAGATCCCCGAGAGCAGTACTTC CASSQDPREQYF
TRBJ2-1 16 TRBV29-1 once . TGCAGCTTCCGGATGGGTGTGGTCGCGACCTACAATGAGCAGTTCTTC CSFRMGVVATYNEQFF
TRBJ1-5 14 TRBV7-2 . . TGTGCCAGCAGCTTTAAGGGGTATTTGCAGCCCCAGCATTTT CASSFKGYLQPQHF
TRBJ2-7 16 TRBV5-1 once TRBD2 TGCGCCAGCAGCTGGGCCGAAGCGGGGCAGTCCTACGAGCAGTACTTC CASSWAEAGQSYEQYF
TRBJ2-1 14 TRBV19 . . TGTGCCAGTAGTATTACGGGTACGGCGAATGAGCAGTTCTTC CASSITGTANEQFF
TRBJ2-3 14 TRBV19 . TRBD2 TGTGCCAGTAGTAGCGGGAGGCCCACAGATACGCAGTATTTT CASSSGRPTDTQYF
TRBJ2-2 12 TRBV28 once . TGTGCCAGCAGACTGAATGCCGGGGAGCTGTTTTTT CASRLNAGELFF
TRBJ1-2 16 TRBV5-8 . TRBD1 TGTGCCAGCAGCACCGGATACAGGGGCAAGAACTATGGCTACACCTTC CASSTGYRGKNYGYTF
TRBJ1-4 14 TRBV11-2 . TRBD1 TGTGCCAGCAGCTTTCAGGGGGCTAATGAAAAACTGTTTTTT CASSFQGANEKLFF
TRBJ2-5 19 TRBV11-3 . TRBD2 TGTGCCAGCAGCCTCAGCCGTGGGAGGACTAGCGGGAGGGGAGAGACCCAGTACTTC CASSLSRGRTSGRGETQYF
TRBJ2-1 16 TRBV19 . . TGTGCCAGTAGTAGTCCACCCGGGATAACATCCAATGAGCAGTTCTTC CASSSPPGITSNEQFF
TRBJ2-3 15 TRBV6-1 . . TGTGCCAGCAGGGCTAACCCACTCAGCACAGATACGCAGTATTTT CASRANPLSTDTQYF
TRBJ1-2 11 TRBV20-1 . . TGCAGTACCGGCATTAACTATGGCTACACCTTC CSTGINYGYTF
TRBJ1-5 15 TRBV19 . . TGTGCCAGTAGCCCGGTTAAGAATAGCAATCAGCCCCAGCATTTT CASSPVKNSNQPQHF
TRBJ1-4 15 TRBV6-1 . . TGTGCCAGCAGTCTGGGACAAGGAGCTAATGAAAAACTGTTTTTT CASSLGQGANEKLFF
TRBJ2-5 17 TRBV27 . TRBD2 TGTGCCAGCAGTTTATGGGTAGCGGGAGGATTGAAGGAGACCCAGTACTTC CASSLWVAGGLKETQYF
TRBJ1-2 14 TRBV28 . . TGTGCCAGCAGCGTCCGAACGGCGGGCTATGGCTACACCTTC CASSVRTAGYGYTF
TRBJ1-5 15 TRBV6-6 . . TGTGCCAGCAGACTCCAGGGATTGTGGAATCAGCCCCAGCATTTT CASRLQGLWNQPQHF
TRBJ2-1 15 TRBV5-1 . . TGCGCCAGCAGCTTTACGGCAGGGAAGTACAATGAGCAGTTCTTC CASSFTAGKYNEQFF
TRBJ2-7 13 TRBV19 . . TGTGCCAGTAGTATAGAGGGACCGTACGAGCAGTACTTC CASSIEGPYEQYF